This is a list of T cell receptor beta chains from one sample in a study of response to subunit inactivated influenza vaccine. TCRdb fed the RT-PCR reads into MiXCR, producing one record per CDR3 protein. Of just under 550,000 distinct CDR3 sequences in the sample, approximately 24% were seen once. The same sample was also studied in work on T cells expressing NK-cell markers.

Sequences were derived from CD4+ T cells sorted from PBMCs, sampled 11 to 12 days after vaccination. All receptors come from a man in his forties or fifties who received an inactivated influenza vaccine. Each CDR3 is given with its conserved first and last residue. Size values are once, few and many counts, or a class for expanded clones, and some rows have none.

many | TRBV4-1 | CASSQREGTGEQYF
few | TRBV5-6 | CASSSTGIGGGYTF
. | TRBV5-1 | CASSLTPGQFSYEQYF
. | TRBV15 | CATSKGLAGVGEQYF
few | TRBV6-5 | CASSYSVTRESPLHF
few | TRBV12-5 | CASGLESSYNEQFF
few | TRBV10-3 | CAISESLGQGDQPQHF
few | TRBV6-2/TRBV6-3 | CASSYSIRGAYTDTQYF
few | TRBV9 | CASSVEASTDTQYF
. | TRBV6-5 | CASITRGTEAFF
. | TRBV10-3 | CAISGTVNTEAFF
many | TRBV20-1 | CSARDPSGYYNEQFF
. | TRBV15 | CATSRDILQPNPYEQYF
once | TRBV20-1 | CSARDVYGETYNEQFF
. | TRBV11-2 | CASSLGRDQETQYF
few | TRBV7-8 | CASSPAGGPYNEQFF
. | TRBV20-1 | CSSISGTNYEQYF
once | TRBV6-1 | CASTWTGFTGELFF
. | TRBV7-2 | CASSLAGNNEKLFF
. | TRBV20-1 | CSARDLIQAGRYEQYF
. | TRBV12-3/TRBV12-4 | CASSRAQGSYGYTF
few | TRBV2 | CASSEAQGSHSEAFF
few | TRBV29-1 | CSVENGGNTGELFF
. | TRBV27 | CASRPGTGGNQPQHF
few | TRBV7-2 | CASSLGTRGTQPQHF
few | TRBV6-1 | CASRTDRNTGELFF
few | TRBV5-1 | CASSLAGRVLMNTEAFF
. | TRBV5-1 | CASDRDGGGELFF
. | TRBV14 | CASSPTIVAARANVLTF
few | TRBV7-2 | CASSFSLVGQGSSPLHF
few | TRBV28 | CASIRGIPSNQPQHF
few | TRBV28 | CASSLRGLANYEQYF
. | TRBV12-3/TRBV12-4 | CASSLWESYSNQPQHF
. | TRBV7-9 | CASSRTDRDKNIQYF
few | TRBV7-9 | CASSLGRLMPNVLTF
many | TRBV7-8 | CASTGTRSYEQYF
. | TRBV6-5 | CASSYSIREKLFF
. | TRBV5-5 | CASTPGGYSPTRGKLFF
few | TRBV20-1 | CSAREGSGRAQYQPQHF
. | TRBV30 | CAWSPGLTYEQYF
. | TRBV3-1 | CASSQGGTIAKNIQYF
. | TRBV12-3/TRBV12-4 | CASTKIGGPITPLHF
. | TRBV3-1 | CASSLGLAGGPSNNEQFF
many | TRBV7-8 | CASTPGHHSGNTIYF
. | TRBV6-5 | CASSYSQPWGETQYF
. | TRBV7-8 | CASRMAWEQFF
. | TRBV20-1 | CSALRANLYGYTF